This passage covers 32 T cell receptor beta chains from one sample sequenced in a study of Ad26.COV2.S vaccination and SARS-CoV-2 variants. The data were produced by immunoSEQ multiplex PCR, yet TCRdb's version contains in-frame clones alone and is incomplete. The data show hundreds of thousands of clones, approximately 89% seen once. Treatment specified: about 20 received Ad26.COV2.S at low or high dose, single or two shots; roughly five received placebo; per-sample allocation not given. The samples were gathered on day 63 after the first injection of vaccine or placebo. The input for sequencing was peripheral blood, taken in a trial of Ad26.COV2.S vaccine versus placebo. The receptors derive from a person between 18 and 59 years old who received the Ad26.COV2.S COVID-19 vaccine or a placebo.

The gene calls are TRBV11-3 and TRBJ2-7, with 8 bases identical to TRBD2. Losses at the gene ends were 0 bases for V and 3 bases for J; bases not matched to a gene: 1. Germline CDR1 reads SGHNT; CDR2 reads YENEEA. The CDR3 contains 14 residues. In DNA form, the CDR3 reads TGTGCCAGCAGCTTAGAGGCGGGAGGCTACGAGCAGTACGTC. Translated: CASSLEAGGYEQYV.

This clone was recorded only once. V and J are TRBV4-1 and TRBJ2-3; TRBD2 agrees at 10 bases. Germline V gives CDR1 MGHRA, CDR2 YSYEKL. The CDR3 sequence is 19 residues long. V shed 7 bases, J shed 4 bases, and the junction held 20 bases outside the gene matches. CDR3 sequence: CASKEGLAGVLWSPDTQYF. The CDR3 DNA sequence: TGCGCCAGCAAGGAGGGGCTAGCGGGAGTTTTGTGGTCCCCAGATACGCAGTATTTT.

This chain joins TRBV20-1 and TRBJ2-7; TRBD1 aligns across 7 bases. The CDR3 extends over 15 amino acids. Germline V lookup: CDR1 DFQATT, CDR2 SNEGSKA (reference sequence). The trim removed 3 bases at V and 0 bases at J, leaving 8 bases unmatched. For the CDR3, the DNA is TGCAGTGCTAGTCCCAGGGGGTCGAGCTCCTACGAGCAGTACTTC. Translation gives CSASPRGSSSYEQYF.

V usage is TRBV5-1 and J usage is TRBJ1-4, with 8 bases identical to TRBD1. V dropped 4 bases and J dropped 8; count of bases not matched to a gene: 4. CDR1 is SGHRS and CDR2 is YFSETQ in the germline V gene. CDR3 length: 13 residues. CDR3 bases: TGCGCCAGCAGCCAGAGGGACAGGGAAAAACTGTTTTTT. Its translation is CASSQRDREKLFF.

The gene calls are TRBV7-3 and TRBJ2-3, with 8 nucleotides matching TRBD2. The CDR3 totals 19 residues. Per the germline V gene, CDR1 is SGHTA and CDR2 is FQGTGA. V shed 2 bases and J 0 bases; nucleotides not matched to a gene: 13. CDR3 loop: CASSLWGPLAGDSTDTQYF. The CDR3 DNA reads TGTGCCAGCAGCTTATGGGGTCCCCTAGCGGGCGATAGCACAGATACGCAGTATTTT.

J is TRBJ2-3 and V is TRBV5-1; D remains unclear. Trimming removed 1 base at V and 5 bases at J, with 2 bases between. The CDR3 loop spans 11 amino acids. Germline V lookup: CDR1 SGHRS, CDR2 YFSETQ. CDR3 residues: CASSLLDTQYF. CDR3 coding DNA: TGCGCCAGCAGCTTGCTAGATACGCAGTATTTT.

The gene calls are TRBV7-9 and TRBJ1-2; no reliable D call. CDR3 length: 12 amino acids. CDR1 is SEHNR, CDR2 FQNEAQ, per germline (reference sequence). Trimming removed 5 bases at V and 7 bases at J, with 11 bases between. CDR3 in amino acids: CASSPQNVGYTF. CDR3 sequence (DNA): TGTGCCAGCAGCCCCCAAAATGTTGGCTACACCTTC.

CDR3 residues: CASSEADGRYNEQFF. The CDR3 DNA follows: TGTGCCAGCAGCGAGGCAGATGGGAGGTACAATGAGCAGTTCTTC. V is TRBV9 and J is TRBJ2-1; possible D gene TRBD2, 6 bases. V shed 3 bases and J shed 4 bases, with 14 bases lying between them. This CDR3 is 15 amino acids long. Germline V CDR1 and CDR2: SGDLS, YYNGEE.

The sample holds one count of this clone. This sequence joins TRBV27 and TRBJ1-1; D gene ambiguous. CDR3 length: 15 residues. V gave up 5 bases and J gave up 3 bases, with 16 bases separating them. Germline V lookup: CDR1 MNHEY, CDR2 SMNVEV (reference sequence). This CDR3 reads CASSPWARGYTEAFF. For the CDR3, the DNA is TGTGCCAGCAGTCCATGGGCGCGTGGGTACACTGAAGCTTTCTTT.

This chain joins TRBV7-9 and TRBJ2-3; 7 nucleotides match TRBD2. With V trimmed by 5 bases and J by 2 bases, 4 bases remained unmatched. CDR1 and CDR2 (germline): SEHNR, FQNEAQ (reference sequence). The CDR3 is 14 residues long. CDR3 loop: CASSPGRATDTQYF. CDR3 in DNA: TGTGCCAGCAGCCCGGGGAGGGCCACAGATACGCAGTATTTT. Filled out from reference TRBV7-9 and TRBJ2-3, the complete variable domain reads DTGVSQNPRHKITKRGQNVTFRCDPISEHNRLYWYRQTLGQGPEFLTYFQNEAQLEKSRLLSDRFSAERPKGSFSTLEIQRTEQGDSAMYLCASSPGRATDTQYFGPGTRLTVL.

The J gene is TRBJ2-7, the V gene TRBV5-6, with D perhaps TRBD2 (5 bases). The germline V gene encodes CDR1 SGHDT and CDR2 YYEEEE. V was cut by 1 base and J by 1 base, with 15 bases left in between. The CDR3 length is 16 residues. This CDR3 reads CASSLKYTSGSYEQYF. The CDR3 DNA sequence: TGTGCCAGCAGCTTGAAGTACACCTCGGGATCCTACGAGCAGTACTTC.

The gene calls are TRBV5-1 and TRBJ2-1, with D maybe TRBD2 (6 bases). CDR1 SGHRS and CDR2 YFSETQ come from the germline V gene. The germline V and J ends were trimmed by 1 base and 4 bases, with 9 bases remaining between them. The CDR3 spans 14 residues. CDR3 sequence reads: CASSLLASYNEQFF. CDR3 in DNA: TGCGCCAGCAGCTTGCTAGCGTCTTACAATGAGCAGTTCTTC.

DNA for the CDR3: TGTGCCAGCAGCCCTGGGGTAGAGTACGAGCAGTACTTC. This gives the protein CASSPGVEYEQYF. The rearrangement joins TRBV5-4 to TRBJ2-7; D is undetermined. Trimming stripped 4 bases from V and 4 bases from J, with 12 bases between. CDR1 is SGHNT, CDR2 YYREEE, per germline (reference sequence). The CDR3 contains 13 residues.

This chain joins TRBV4-1 and TRBJ1-1; D is unclear. Germline V gene sequence: CDR1 MGHRA, CDR2 YSYEKL. V was cut by 3 bases and J by 6 bases, with 8 bases left in between. The CDR3 spans 12 residues. CDR3 residues: CASSQFGAEAFF. CDR3 DNA sequence: TGCGCCAGCAGCCAGTTCGGGGCTGAAGCTTTCTTT.

This rearrangement joins TRBV3-1 (or the pseudogene TRBV3-2) to TRBJ2-5, with D unresolved. The CDR3 has 10 residues. Germline V gene data show CDR1 as LGHDT and CDR2 as YNNKEL (reference sequence). Trimming left V 2 bases short and J 10 bases short, with 5 bases between. The CDR3 DNA reads TGTGCCAGCAGCCAACTAGTCCAGTACTTC. Protein sequence: CASSQLVQYF.

The chain has TRBV28 and TRBJ1-2; no clear D gene. Germline CDR1 MDHEN, CDR2 SYDVKM. V was cut by 8 bases and J by 4 bases, with 14 bases left in between. The CDR3 runs 13 residues. CDR3 loop: CASLSRAFYGYTF. The CDR3 DNA sequence: TGTGCCAGCCTTTCCAGAGCTTTCTATGGCTACACCTTC.

The V call is TRBV28, the J call TRBJ2-3; 9 bases map to TRBD1. The trim removed 1 base at V and 7 bases at J, leaving 3 bases unmatched. Per germline, CDR1 MDHEN and CDR2 SYDVKM. CDR3 size: 14 residues. CDR3 coding DNA: TGTGCCAGCAGTTTATACAGGGGGCAATATACGCAGTATTTT. It codes for CASSLYRGQYTQYF.

This chain joins TRBV9 and TRBJ2-3; 8 nucleotides agree with TRBD2. CDR3 size: 15 residues. V lost 1 base and J lost 4; bases outside the gene matches: 5. Germline V lookup: CDR1 SGDLS, CDR2 YYNGEE. CDR3 loop: CASSVSGRDADTQYF. CDR3 coding DNA: TGTGCCAGCAGCGTAAGCGGGAGAGACGCAGATACGCAGTATTTT.

The chain uses TRBV10-3 and TRBJ2-2; 14 bases align to TRBD2. The CDR3 extends over 18 amino acids. Germline loops: CDR1 ENHRY, CDR2 SYGVKD. Unmatched junction bases numbered 7, after V lost 6 bases and J lost 1 base. CDR3 loop: CAIRLTSGRAGNTGELFF. CDR3 nucleotides: TGTGCCATCAGACTGACTAGCGGGAGGGCCGGGAACACCGGGGAGCTGTTTTTT.

The chain has TRBV4-1 and TRBJ2-4; no clear D. With 1 base removed from V and 9 bases from J, the gap between germline ends came to 10 bases. There are 13 residues in the CDR3. Germline CDR1 is MGHRA and CDR2 is YSYEKL. The chain's CDR3 is CASSQGGMGIQYF. CDR3 nucleotide sequence: TGCGCCAGCAGCCAAGGTGGGATGGGCATTCAGTACTTC.

The rearrangement uses TRBV5-1 and TRBJ1-3; no definite D call. The V and J ends lost 2 bases and 0 bases respectively, with 9 bases between them. Germline lookup yields CDR1 SGHRS and CDR2 YFSETQ. The CDR3 runs to 15 residues. CDR3 DNA sequence: TGCGCCAGCAGCTTCGCGGGAATCTCTGGAAACACCATATATTTT. As protein: CASSFAGISGNTIYF.

This clone was counted a single time. The rearrangement uses TRBV12-3 or TRBV12-4 and TRBJ2-5; unclear D gene. The CDR3 totals 13 residues. Trimming cost V 0 bases and J 5 bases, with 7 bases left between them. The CDR3 DNA is TGTGCCAGCAGTTTAGCCCCAACGGAGACCCAGTACTTC. It is translated as CASSLAPTETQYF.

The rearrangement uses TRBV18 and TRBJ1-3; D gene ambiguous. Germline values: CDR1 KGHSH, CDR2 LQKENI. Trimming took 6 bases from V and 4 from J, leaving 10 bases between them. The CDR3 is 13 amino acids. This CDR3 reads CASSSTEGNTIYF. The CDR3 DNA is TGTGCCAGCTCGTCAACCGAAGGAAACACCATATATTTT.

The rearrangement uses TRBV6-1 and TRBJ2-2; D gene unclear. The CDR3 has 15 residues. V dropped 3 bases and J dropped 1 base, with 9 bases sitting between them. Germline CDR1 reads MNHNS; CDR2 reads SASEGT. The CDR3 bases are TGTGCCAGCAGTGATCCTAGGCAGAACACCGGGGAGCTGTTTTTT. Translated: CASSDPRQNTGELFF.

This clone appeared a single time. The chain carries TRBV6-5 and TRBJ1-3, with no clear D. The CDR3 covers 11 residues. CDR1 and CDR2 (germline): MNHEY, SVGAGI. Deletions cut 6 bases from V and 4 bases from J, with 4 bases between. The CDR3 spells CASRRGNTIYF. The CDR3 DNA reads TGTGCCAGCAGACGGGGAAACACCATATATTTT.

In this sample, this clone turned up once. The J gene is TRBJ2-3, the V gene TRBV9, with D uncertain. Per the germline V gene, CDR1 is SGDLS and CDR2 is YYNGEE. The CDR3 totals 14 residues. V lost 1 base and J lost 6, with 12 bases in between. The CDR3, as DNA: TGTGCCAGCAGCGTAACCTTATCCGGGGATACGCAGTATTTT. It yields the protein CASSVTLSGDTQYF.

To note about this clone: At one of its ends the junction is not consistent with the germline gene, which may arise from a read error. This chain uses TRBV4-3 with TRBJ2-1, with 9 bases identical to TRBD2. Germline loops: CDR1 LGHNA, CDR2 YSLEER. The CDR3 loop spans 17 amino acids. The CDR3 coding sequence is TGCGCCAGCAGCGAAGAGGTTGCGGGAGGGCCCTACAATGAGCAGTTCTTC. It is translated as CASSEEVAGGPYNEQFF.

The V gene is TRBV19, the J gene TRBJ2-1, with 8 bases fitting TRBD2. After removal of 5 bases from V and 4 bases from J, the junction contained 7 bases not matched to a gene. This CDR3 contains 15 residues. Germline V gene lookup returns CDR1 LNHDA and CDR2 SQIVND (reference sequence). The CDR3 nucleotides read TGTGCCAGTAGTCAGAGCCGGGGGGGGTACAATGAGCAGTTCTTC. Translated, it gives CASSQSRGGYNEQFF.

The chain couples TRBV27 to TRBJ2-1, with 7 nucleotides matching TRBD2. CDR1 is MNHEY, CDR2 SMNVEV, per germline (reference sequence). V gave up 4 bases and J gave up 2 bases; unmatched junction bases: 11. The CDR3 length is 17 residues. CDR3 sequence: CASSSPPTSDAYNEQFF. The CDR3 DNA follows: TGTGCCAGCAGTTCCCCACCAACTAGCGACGCCTACAATGAGCAGTTCTTC.

The V gene is TRBV5-6, the J gene TRBJ1-1; D perhaps matches TRBD1 (6 bases). The germline V and J ends were trimmed by 4 bases and 5 bases, with 18 bases remaining between them. The CDR3 covers 15 residues. From germline, CDR1 is SGHDT and CDR2 YYEEEE. The CDR3 DNA reads as TGTGCCAGCAGCGACCTCAGGGGTAGGAGTACTGAAGCTTTCTTT. Amino acids: CASSDLRGRSTEAFF. The full variable domain, its missing parts supplied by reference TRBV5-6 and TRBJ1-1, is DAGVTQSPTHLIKTRGQQVTLRCSPKSGHDTVSWYQQALGQGPQFIFQYYEEEERQRGNFPDRFSGHQFPNYSSELNVNALLLGDSALYLCASSDLRGRSTEAFFGQGTRLTVV.

The chain has TRBV18 and TRBJ1-1; 9 positions agree with TRBD1. There are 14 residues in the CDR3. With V trimmed by 6 bases and J by 1 base, 3 bases remained unmatched. In germline, CDR1 is KGHSH, CDR2 LQKENI. Here the CDR3 reads CASSPGQGNTEAFF. In DNA, the CDR3 is TGTGCCAGCTCCCCGGGACAGGGGAACACTGAAGCTTTCTTT.

The chain has TRBV5-1 and TRBJ2-1; 10 bases map to TRBD2. CDR1 and CDR2 from the germline V gene are SGHRS and YFSETQ. CDR3 length: 15 amino acids. The J segment lost 1 base and the V segment lost 3 bases, leaving 1 base of the junction unmatched. CDR3 residues: CASSWGLASYNEQFF. Written as DNA, the CDR3 is TGCGCCAGCAGCTGGGGACTAGCGTCCTACAATGAGCAGTTCTTC.